These 5 T cell receptor beta chains were all obtained from the same sample, sequenced in a study of identical twins. In TCRdb, the 5' RACE reads were re-called with MiXCR into one record per CDR3 protein. The sample consists of 1,800,000 or so distinct CDR3 sequences, about 32% of them appearing once. Input material: cord blood. These receptor sequences come from a newborn girl in good health.

V and J are TRBV5-1 and TRBJ2-1, with D unresolved. The better agreement between TRBJ2-7 and the DNA end casts doubt on the J call. The CDR3 has 13 amino acids. Germline CDR1 and CDR2: SGHRS and YFSETQ. The CDR3 DNA reads as TGCGCCAGCAGCCCTTTGGCTTCCCATGAGCAGTACTTC. Amino acid sequence: CASSPLASHEQYF.

The V gene is TRBV4-2, the J gene TRBJ1-1; D perhaps matches TRBD1 (6 bases). Between the trimmed V and J ends, which lost 0 bases and 1 base, there was a span of 9 bases. Germline CDR1 reads LGHNA; CDR2 reads YNFKEQ. This CDR3 is 15 amino acids long. Here the CDR3 reads CASSQDGGPNTEAFF. Written as DNA, the CDR3 is TGTGCCAGCAGCCAAGATGGGGGCCCGAACACTGAAGCTTTCTTT.

This chain joins TRBV12-3 or TRBV12-4 and TRBJ2-1, with TRBD2 identical over 8 bases. V lost 5 bases, J lost 5 bases, and 8 bases stayed unmatched. The CDR3 length is 15 residues. Here the CDR3 reads CASSRAGVENNEQFF. In nucleotides, the CDR3 is TGTGCCAGCAGTAGAGCGGGAGTGGAGAACAATGAGCAGTTCTTC.

This clonotype was seen at least ten times. The V and J genes are TRBV4-2 and TRBJ2-5, with D hard to call. CDR3 length: 11 amino acids. Germline V gives CDR1 LGHNA, CDR2 YNFKEQ. With 2 bases removed from V and 3 bases from J, the gap between germline ends came to 1 base. CDR3 bases: TGTGCCAGCAGCCAAAAAGAGACCCAGTACTTC. This encodes CASSQKETQYF.

This chain uses TRBV28 with TRBJ2-1; no clear D gene. This CDR3 contains 14 residues. Germline V gene sequence: CDR1 MDHEN, CDR2 SYDVKM. V gave up 10 bases and J gave up 2 bases, with 15 bases separating them. DNA of the CDR3: TGTGCCACCAATGAAGTCACGACCTACAATGAGCAGTTCTTC. Translated: CATNEVTTYNEQFF.